Below, 17 T cell receptor beta chains from the same sample are listed, as sequenced in a study of blood T cell repertoires in COVID-19. Generated by immunoSEQ multiplex PCR, the TCRdb table keeps only in-frame clones and is missing some. The table has under 200,000 clones, about 82% seen once. Sequencing was performed on peripheral blood. All receptors come from a woman younger than 45 with acute or convalescent COVID-19.

The CDR3 DNA follows: TGTGCCAGCAGTCCCGGGACAGTCTACGAGCAGTACTTC. Amino acid sequence: CASSPGTVYEQYF. The chain is built from TRBV12-3 or TRBV12-4 and TRBJ2-7; 7 bases line up with TRBD1. The length of the CDR3 is 13 residues. The junction had 4 bases not matched to a gene; V was cut back by 5 bases and J by 3 bases.

The chain carries TRBV10-3 and TRBJ2-2; 8 bases line up with TRBD1. The CDR3 loop spans 13 amino acids. Germline V gene lookup returns CDR1 ENHRY and CDR2 SYGVKD. The junction had 4 bases not matched to a gene; V was cut back by 6 bases and J by 7 bases. In DNA form, the CDR3 reads TGTGCCATCAGGTCCAGGGGGCACGGGGAGCTGTTTTTT. It encodes CAIRSRGHGELFF.

This chain joins TRBV2 and TRBJ1-5; TRBD1 matches 7 bases. CDR1 and CDR2 (germline): SNHLY, FYNNEI. CDR3 length: 15 amino acids. Trimming removed 6 bases from V and 6 bases from J; junction bases left unmatched: 11. CDR3 nucleotides: TGTGCCAGCAGCCCGACAGGGAGGTTGGGTCAGCCCCAGCATTTT. Its protein product is CASSPTGRLGQPQHF.

This clone was seen once. The V and J genes are TRBV6-6 and TRBJ2-7; TRBD2 matches at 10 bases. Germline CDR1 is MNHNY and CDR2 is SVGAGI (reference sequence). J gave up 3 bases and V 6 bases, and 5 bases lay outside the gene matches. The CDR3 is 14 residues long. The CDR3 DNA sequence: TGTGCCAGCAGGCGACTAGCGGGTGACTACGAGCAGTACTTC. Translation gives CASRRLAGDYEQYF.

The chain recombines TRBV30 with TRBJ1-1; D may be TRBD1 (5 bases). Germline V CDR1 and CDR2: GTSNPN, SVGIG (reference sequence). Trimming took 0 bases from V and 1 from J, leaving 15 bases between them. The CDR3 covers 16 residues. CDR3 in amino acids: CAWSVWGVGSNTEAFF. In nucleotides, the CDR3 is TGTGCCTGGAGTGTATGGGGGGTCGGGTCGAACACTGAAGCTTTCTTT. The full variable domain, its missing parts supplied by reference TRBV30 and TRBJ1-1, is SQTIHQWPATLVQPVGSPLSLECTVEGTSNPNLYWYRQAAGRGLQLLFYSVGIGQISSEVPQNLSASRPQDRQFILSSKKLLLSDSGFYLCAWSVWGVGSNTEAFFGQGTRLTVV.

The CDR3, as DNA: TGTGCCAGTAGAGGTACAGTCTTTGGAAACACCATATATTTT. Amino acids: CASRGTVFGNTIYF. This chain links TRBV19 with TRBJ1-3; no reliable D call. There are 14 residues in the CDR3. Trimming stripped 6 bases from V and 3 bases from J, with 12 bases between. The V gene's germline CDR1 is LNHDA and CDR2 SQIVND (reference sequence). The whole variable domain, remainder taken from reference TRBV19 and TRBJ1-3, is DGGITQSPKYLFRKEGQNVTLSCEQNLNHDAMYWYRQDPGQGLRLIYYSQIVNDFQKGDIAEGYSVSREKKESFPLTVTSAQKNPTAFYLCASRGTVFGNTIYFGEGSWLTVV.

J is TRBJ1-6 and V is TRBV7-9; no firm D call. V lost 5 bases to trimming and J lost 8 bases, with 19 bases between them. This CDR3 spans 16 amino acids. Germline values: CDR1 SEHNR, CDR2 FQNEAQ (reference sequence). In DNA form, the CDR3 reads TGTGCCAGCAGCACAACGTCCGGTCGTCGGGATTCACCCCTCCACTTT. Residues: CASSTTSGRRDSPLHF.

The rearrangement joins TRBV9 to TRBJ1-2, with D possibly matching TRBD1 (6 bases). The CDR3 spans 14 residues. V lost 0 bases, J lost 4 bases, and 10 bases lay in between. Germline V gene lookup returns CDR1 SGDLS and CDR2 YYNGEE. The CDR3 DNA follows: TGTGCCAGCAGCGTAGTAAAACAGGGCTATGGCTACACCTTC. This encodes CASSVVKQGYGYTF.

This chain uses TRBV27 with TRBJ1-2, with D maybe TRBD1 (5 bases). From germline, CDR1 is MNHEY and CDR2 SMNVEV (reference sequence). This CDR3 is built from 12 residues. V dropped 8 bases and J dropped 3 bases, with 10 bases sitting between them. The CDR3 sequence: CASRWGDYGYTF. The CDR3 region has the DNA TGTGCCAGCCGCTGGGGGGACTATGGCTACACCTTC.

V gene TRBV14 combines with J gene TRBJ1-6, with a possible D match to TRBD1 (5 bases). V lost 1 base and J 8 bases, leaving 24 bases between the germline ends. Per the germline V gene, CDR1 is SGHDN and CDR2 is FVKESK. The CDR3 contains 19 residues. CDR3 amino acids: CASSQGGLERWGLDSPLHF. The CDR3 DNA reads as TGTGCCAGCAGCCAAGGAGGTCTCGAGAGGTGGGGCTTAGATTCACCCCTCCACTTT.

This sequence joins TRBV9 and TRBJ2-1; 7 positions agree with TRBD1. This CDR3 region has 16 residues. Unmatched junction bases numbered 8, after V lost 5 bases and J lost 0 bases. Germline V gene sequence: CDR1 SGDLS, CDR2 YYNGEE. The CDR3 sequence is CASSGVRGRSYNEQFF. The CDR3 region has the DNA TGTGCCAGCAGTGGCGTAAGGGGGCGCTCCTACAATGAGCAGTTCTTC.

The chain joins TRBV27 to TRBJ2-7, with 9 bases fitting TRBD2. CDR1 and CDR2 (germline): MNHEY, SMNVEV (reference sequence). V was pared by 0 bases and J by 5 bases, with 5 bases of the junction left unmatched. The CDR3 is made up of 15 amino acids. CDR3 in DNA: TGTGCCAGCAGTTTATCTGGGACTAGCTTCAACGAGCAGTACTTC. Translating it yields CASSLSGTSFNEQYF.

The chain employs TRBV7-8 and TRBJ2-1; 13 bases fit TRBD2. Germline assignment: CDR1 SGHVS and CDR2 FQNEAQ. Losses at the gene ends were 4 bases for V and 0 bases for J; bases not matched to a gene: 12. The CDR3 has 20 residues. In DNA form, the CDR3 reads TGTGCCAGCAGCTCATATAGACTAGCGGGAGGCAGGAGCTCCTACAATGAGCAGTTCTTC. Amino acids: CASSSYRLAGGRSSYNEQFF. The entire variable domain, with the rest obtained from reference TRBV7-8 and TRBJ2-1, is as follows: GAGVSQSPRYKVAKRGQDVALRCDPISGHVSLFWYQQALGQGPEFLTYFQNEAQLDKSGLPSDRFFAERPEGSVSTLKIQRTQQEDSAVYLCASSSYRLAGGRSSYNEQFFGPGTRLTVL.

The chain recombines TRBV2 with TRBJ1-2; D uncertain. Between the trimmed V and J ends, which lost 7 bases and 2 bases, there was a span of 23 bases. Germline V lookup: CDR1 SNHLY, CDR2 FYNNEI. CDR3 length: 17 residues. The CDR3 protein is CASITHGRQDGNYGYTF. CDR3 in DNA: TGTGCCAGCATTACCCACGGGAGGCAGGACGGGAACTATGGCTACACCTTC.

The chain joins TRBV5-1 to TRBJ2-3, with 7 bases lining up with TRBD2. Germline V gene sequence: CDR1 SGHRS, CDR2 YFSETQ. Unmatched junction bases numbered 4, after V lost 0 bases and J lost 3 bases. The CDR3 spans 15 residues. CDR3 DNA sequence: TGCGCCAGCAGCTTGGTTGCTAGCGGAACAGATACGCAGTATTTT. This translates into CASSLVASGTDTQYF.

V is TRBV4-2 and J is TRBJ1-1; 11 positions agree with TRBD1. There are 17 residues in the CDR3. Germline values: CDR1 LGHNA, CDR2 YNFKEQ. With V trimmed by 0 bases and J by 1 base, 4 bases remained unmatched. CDR3 loop: CASSQDLGTGGNTEAFF. The CDR3 bases are TGTGCCAGCAGCCAAGATCTCGGGACAGGGGGGAACACTGAAGCTTTCTTT.

This clone was counted a single time. This chain links TRBV19 with TRBJ1-1; 9 bases are a match to TRBD1. The germline gives CDR1 LNHDA, CDR2 SQIVND (reference sequence). Trimming at V came to 5 bases and at J to 3 bases, leaving 7 bases not matched to a gene. This CDR3 has 15 amino acids. The CDR3 is CASSRQGGYDTEAFF. As DNA, the CDR3 is TGTGCCAGTAGTCGACAGGGGGGTTATGACACTGAAGCTTTCTTT.